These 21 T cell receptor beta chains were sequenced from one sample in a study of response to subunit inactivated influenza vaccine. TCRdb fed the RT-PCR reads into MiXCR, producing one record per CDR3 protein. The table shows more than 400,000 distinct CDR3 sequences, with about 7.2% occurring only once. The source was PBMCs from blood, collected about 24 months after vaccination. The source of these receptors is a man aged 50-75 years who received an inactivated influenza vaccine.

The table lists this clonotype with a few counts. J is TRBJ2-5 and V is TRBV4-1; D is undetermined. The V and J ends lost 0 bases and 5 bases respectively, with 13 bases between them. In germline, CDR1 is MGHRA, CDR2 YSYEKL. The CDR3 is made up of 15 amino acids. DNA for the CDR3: TGCGCCAGCAGCCAAGAAAGATGGCGGCCGGAGACCCAGTACTTC. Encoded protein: CASSQERWRPETQYF.

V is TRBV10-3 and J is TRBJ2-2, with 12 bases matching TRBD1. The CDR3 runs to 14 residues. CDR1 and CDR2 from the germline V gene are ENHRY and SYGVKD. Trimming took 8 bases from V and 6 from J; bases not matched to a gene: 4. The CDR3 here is CAIRDRGHSGELFF. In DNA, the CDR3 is TGTGCCATCCGGGACAGGGGGCATTCCGGGGAGCTGTTTTTT.

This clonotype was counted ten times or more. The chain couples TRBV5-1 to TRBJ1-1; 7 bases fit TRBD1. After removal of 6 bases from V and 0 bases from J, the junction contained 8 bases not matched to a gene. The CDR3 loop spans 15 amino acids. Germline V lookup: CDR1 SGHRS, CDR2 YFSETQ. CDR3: CASTVGDSMNTEAFF. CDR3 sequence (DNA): TGCGCCAGCACGGTAGGGGACAGCATGAACACTGAAGCTTTCTTT.

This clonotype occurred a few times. CDR3 amino acids: CSTGQGGLNEQFF. The CDR3 bases are TGCAGTACAGGACAGGGAGGACTCAATGAGCAGTTCTTC. The chain employs TRBV20-1 and TRBJ2-1; TRBD1 matches 8 bases. The CDR3 has 13 amino acids. Germline CDR1 and CDR2: DFQATT and SNEGSKA (reference sequence). Trimming removed 8 bases from V and 6 bases from J; junction bases left unmatched: 9.

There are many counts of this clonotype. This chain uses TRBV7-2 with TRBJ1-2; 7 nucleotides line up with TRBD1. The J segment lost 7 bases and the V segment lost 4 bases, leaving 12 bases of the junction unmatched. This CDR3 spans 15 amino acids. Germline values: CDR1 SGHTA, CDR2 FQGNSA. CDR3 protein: CASSSFASTGAGYTF. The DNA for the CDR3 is TGTGCCAGCAGCTCATTCGCTAGTACAGGGGCTGGCTACACCTTC.

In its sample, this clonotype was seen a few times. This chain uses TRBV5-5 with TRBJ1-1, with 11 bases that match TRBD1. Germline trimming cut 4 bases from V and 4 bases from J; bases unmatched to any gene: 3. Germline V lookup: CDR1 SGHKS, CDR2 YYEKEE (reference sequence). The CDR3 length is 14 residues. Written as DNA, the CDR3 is TGTGCCAGCAGCAGGACAGGGGGCTTCACTGAAGCTTTCTTT. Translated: CASSRTGGFTEAFF.

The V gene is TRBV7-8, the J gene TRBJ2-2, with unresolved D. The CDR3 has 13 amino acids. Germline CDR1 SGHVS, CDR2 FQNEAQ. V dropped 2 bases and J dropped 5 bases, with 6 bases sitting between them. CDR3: CASSLYRTGELFF. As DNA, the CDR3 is TGTGCCAGCAGCTTATACCGAACCGGGGAGCTGTTTTTT.

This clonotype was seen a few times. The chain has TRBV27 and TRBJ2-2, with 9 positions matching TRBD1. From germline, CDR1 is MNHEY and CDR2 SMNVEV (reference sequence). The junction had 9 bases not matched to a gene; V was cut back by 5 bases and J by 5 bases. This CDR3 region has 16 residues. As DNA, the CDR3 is TGTGCCAGCAGTCCCCGACAGGGGGGGGGTACCGGGGAGCTGTTTTTT. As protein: CASSPRQGGGTGELFF.

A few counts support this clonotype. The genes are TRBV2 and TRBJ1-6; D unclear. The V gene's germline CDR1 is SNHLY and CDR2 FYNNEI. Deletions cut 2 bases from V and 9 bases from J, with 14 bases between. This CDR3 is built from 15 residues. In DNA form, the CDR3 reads TGTGCCAGCAGTGAACTCGCGGAGGGTGTTTCACCCCTCCACTTT. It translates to CASSELAEGVSPLHF.

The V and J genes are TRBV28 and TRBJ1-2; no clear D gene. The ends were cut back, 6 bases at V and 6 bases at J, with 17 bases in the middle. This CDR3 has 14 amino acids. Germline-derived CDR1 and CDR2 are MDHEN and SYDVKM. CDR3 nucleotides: TGTGCCAGCAGACCAGGACCGCTAGGGCATGGCTACACCTTC. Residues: CASRPGPLGHGYTF.

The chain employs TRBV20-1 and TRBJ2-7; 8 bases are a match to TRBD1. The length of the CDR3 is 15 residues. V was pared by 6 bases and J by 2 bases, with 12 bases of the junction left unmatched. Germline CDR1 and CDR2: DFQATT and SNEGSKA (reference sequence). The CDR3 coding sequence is TGCAGTGCCAGGGAATGGGACAGGCCCACCTACGAGCAGTACTTC. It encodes CSAREWDRPTYEQYF.

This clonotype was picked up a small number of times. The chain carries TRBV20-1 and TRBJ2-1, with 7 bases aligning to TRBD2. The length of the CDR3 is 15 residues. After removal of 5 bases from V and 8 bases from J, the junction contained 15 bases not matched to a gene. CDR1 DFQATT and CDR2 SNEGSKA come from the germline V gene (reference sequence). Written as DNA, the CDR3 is TGCAGTGCTTCCCCCCTAGCGGCCCACGGGGATGAGCAGTTCTTC. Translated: CSASPLAAHGDEQFF.

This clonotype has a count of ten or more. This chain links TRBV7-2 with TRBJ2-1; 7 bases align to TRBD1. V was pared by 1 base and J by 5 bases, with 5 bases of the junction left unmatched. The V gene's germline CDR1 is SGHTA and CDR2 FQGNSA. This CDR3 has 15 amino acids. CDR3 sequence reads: CASSLEGTVNNEQFF. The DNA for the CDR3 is TGTGCCAGCAGCTTAGAGGGGACAGTCAACAATGAGCAGTTCTTC.

The CDR3 bases are TGCGCCAGCAGCTTGTTCGCAGGGATGAACACTGAAGCTTTCTTT. Translated: CASSLFAGMNTEAFF. This sequence joins TRBV5-1 and TRBJ1-1; D may be TRBD1 (5 bases). The germline V gene encodes CDR1 SGHRS and CDR2 YFSETQ. The length of the CDR3 is 15 residues. Trimming pared 1 base from V and 0 bases from J, leaving 10 bases between.

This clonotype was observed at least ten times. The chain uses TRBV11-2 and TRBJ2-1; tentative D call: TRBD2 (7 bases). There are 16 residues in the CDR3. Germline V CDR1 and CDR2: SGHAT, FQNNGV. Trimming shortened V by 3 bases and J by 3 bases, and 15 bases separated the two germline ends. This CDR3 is CASSFNRGGVYNEQFF. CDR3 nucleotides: TGTGCCAGCAGCTTTAATAGGGGGGGCGTCTACAATGAGCAGTTCTTC.

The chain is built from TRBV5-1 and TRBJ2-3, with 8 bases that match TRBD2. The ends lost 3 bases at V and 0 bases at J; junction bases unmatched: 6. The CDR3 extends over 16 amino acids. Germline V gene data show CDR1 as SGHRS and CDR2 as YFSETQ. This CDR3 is CASSSRRTSSTDTQYF. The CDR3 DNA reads TGCGCCAGCAGCTCGCGGAGGACTAGCAGCACAGATACGCAGTATTTT.

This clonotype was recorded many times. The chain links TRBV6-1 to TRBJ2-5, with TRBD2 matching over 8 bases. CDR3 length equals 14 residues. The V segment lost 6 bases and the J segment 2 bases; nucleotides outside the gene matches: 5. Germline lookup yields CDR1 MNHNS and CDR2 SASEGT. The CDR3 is CASSDTSGQETQYF. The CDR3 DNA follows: TGTGCCAGCAGCGACACTAGCGGACAAGAGACCCAGTACTTC.

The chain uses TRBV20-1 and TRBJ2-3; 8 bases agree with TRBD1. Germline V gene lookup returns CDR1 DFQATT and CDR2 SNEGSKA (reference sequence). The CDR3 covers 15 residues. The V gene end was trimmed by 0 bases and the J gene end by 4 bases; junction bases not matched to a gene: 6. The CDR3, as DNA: TGCAGTGCTAGAGATGCGGACAGGGACCCAGATACGCAGTATTTT. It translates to CSARDADRDPDTQYF.

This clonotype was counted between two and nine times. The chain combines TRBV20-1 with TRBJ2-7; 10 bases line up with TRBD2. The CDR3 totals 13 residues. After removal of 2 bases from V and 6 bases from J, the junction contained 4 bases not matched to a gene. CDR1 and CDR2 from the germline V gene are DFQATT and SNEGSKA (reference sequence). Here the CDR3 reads CSARLAGVGEQYF. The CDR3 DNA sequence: TGCAGTGCTAGACTAGCGGGAGTGGGCGAGCAGTACTTC.

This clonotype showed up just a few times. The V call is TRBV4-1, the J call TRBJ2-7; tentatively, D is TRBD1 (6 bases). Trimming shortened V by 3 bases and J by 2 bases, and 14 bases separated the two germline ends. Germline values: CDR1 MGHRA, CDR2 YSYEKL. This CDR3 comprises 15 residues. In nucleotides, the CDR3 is TGCGCCAGCAGCCAGGCCACCCAGGGGCCCTACGAGCAGTACTTC. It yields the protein CASSQATQGPYEQYF.

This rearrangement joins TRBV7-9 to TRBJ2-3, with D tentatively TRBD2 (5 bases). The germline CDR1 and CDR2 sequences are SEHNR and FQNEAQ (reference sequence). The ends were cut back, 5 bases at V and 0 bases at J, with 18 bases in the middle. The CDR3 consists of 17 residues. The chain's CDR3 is CASSPKREARSTDTQYF. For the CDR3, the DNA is TGTGCCAGCAGCCCAAAGAGGGAAGCCCGGAGCACAGATACGCAGTATTTT. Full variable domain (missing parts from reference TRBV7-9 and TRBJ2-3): DTGVSQNPRHKITKRGQNVTFRCDPISEHNRLYWYRQTLGQGPEFLTYFQNEAQLEKSRLLSDRFSAERPKGSFSTLEIQRTEQGDSAMYLCASSPKREARSTDTQYFGPGTRLTVL.